The 5 T cell receptor beta chains reported below all come from one sample, sequenced in a study of blood T cell repertoires in COVID-19. Generated by immunoSEQ multiplex PCR, the TCRdb table keeps only in-frame clones and is missing some. This table holds approximately 270,000 clones, about 85% found once. Sequencing was performed on peripheral blood. These receptors came from a human donor with COVID-19, enrolled during active disease. The donor label of this sample is uncertain.

The chain joins TRBV7-8 to TRBJ1-1; possibly TRBD1 for D (6 bases). Trimming shortened V by 0 bases and J by 5 bases, and 16 bases separated the two germline ends. Germline CDR1 SGHVS, CDR2 FQNEAQ. The CDR3 runs to 16 residues. The CDR3 here is CASSLAGAGGLTEAFF. The CDR3 DNA reads as TGTGCCAGCAGCTTAGCGGGGGCAGGCGGTTTGACTGAAGCTTTCTTT.

The V call is TRBV30, the J call TRBJ2-3, with 8 bases fitting TRBD2. V was pared by 2 bases and J by 2 bases, with 9 bases of the junction left unmatched. This CDR3 is 16 amino acids long. Per germline, CDR1 GTSNPN and CDR2 SVGIG (reference sequence). The CDR3 DNA reads as TGTGCCTGGAGTTCCTCTCCGGGAGGGGACACAGATACGCAGTATTTT. Translating gives CAWSSSPGGDTDTQYF.

This clone was recorded a few times. The rearrangement links TRBV2 to TRBJ1-5, with 10 nucleotides matching TRBD1. Germline V gene lookup returns CDR1 SNHLY and CDR2 FYNNEI. The CDR3 is 15 residues long. This CDR3 reads CARSRGQGLNQPQHF. CDR3 bases: TGTGCTAGGAGTAGGGGACAGGGGCTCAATCAGCCCCAGCATTTT.

The V gene is TRBV30, the J gene TRBJ1-2, with D tentatively TRBD1 (5 bases). Germline V CDR1 and CDR2: GTSNPN, SVGIG (reference sequence). The CDR3 loop spans 12 amino acids. V was trimmed by 5 bases and J by 6 bases, leaving 13 bases between them. The CDR3 DNA follows: TGTGCCTGGGCTCAGGGTACTCATGGCTACACCTTC. This encodes CAWAQGTHGYTF.

V and J are TRBV7-2 and TRBJ2-2; 14 positions match TRBD2. The CDR3 is made up of 17 amino acids. Looked up from germline, CDR1 is SGHTA and CDR2 is FQGNSA. V lost 1 base, J lost 6 bases, and 4 bases stayed unmatched. CDR3 region: CASSLGTSGRRAGELFF. The CDR3 DNA sequence: TGTGCCAGCAGCTTAGGGACTAGCGGGAGGAGGGCCGGGGAGCTGTTTTTT. Full variable domain (rest looked up from reference TRBV7-2 and TRBJ2-2): GAGVSQSPSNKVTEKGKDVELRCDPISGHTALYWYRQSLGQGLEFLIYFQGNSAPDKSGLPSDRFSAERTGGSVSTLTIQRTQQEDSAVYLCASSLGTSGRRAGELFFGEGSRLTVL.